The sequence of this TCR beta chain was determined in a study of cytomegalovirus exposure and HLA in healthy donors. About the study: Roughly four fifths of several hundred genotyped donors fell in the Caucasian-associated ancestry cluster.

The CDR3 has 15 residues. Per germline, CDR1 SQVTM and CDR2 ANQGSEA. V was shortened by 4 bases and J by 7 bases, with 17 bases between the two germline ends. There are a few counts of this clone. A multiplex PCR was run with 60 Vbeta primers and 13 Jbeta primers. Generated by immunoSEQ multiplex PCR, the TCRdb table keeps only in-frame clones and is missing some. This sample has 130,000 to 150,000 clones; 60% to 85% occur once, and the top ten carry 3.9%. This sequence originates from a man in his late teens or twenties in good health and CMV-seronegative. The chain employs TRBV29-1 and TRBJ1-6; D unresolved. The sequenced sample consisted of PBMCs. Here the CDR3 reads CSVGVDSLINSPLHF. The CDR3 nucleotides read TGCAGCGTTGGGGTTGACTCACTGATCAATTCACCCCTCCACTTT. The whole variable domain, remainder taken from reference TRBV29-1 and TRBJ1-6, is SAVISQKPSRDICQRGTSLTIQCQVDSQVTMMFWYRQQPGQSLTLIATANQGSEATYESGFVIDKFPISRPNLTFSTLTVSNMSPEDSSIYLCSVGVDSLINSPLHFGNGTRLTVT.